Sequencing of this T cell receptor (beta chain) was carried out in a study of human T cells and chemical hapten exposure. Using its own MiXCR run on the RACE reads, TCRdb lists one record per CDR3 protein. The sample shows 95,000 to 100,000 distinct CDR3 sequences, over 10% of them seen only once. Time point indicated: patch test 1, 2 weeks after DPC sensitization. Treatment defined: therapeutic diphenylcyclopropenone sensitization with weekly scalp DPC. The CDR3 runs to 12 residues. Per the germline V gene, CDR1 is SNHLY and CDR2 is FYNNEI. Trimming pared 7 bases from V and 0 bases from J, leaving 7 bases between.

This receptor was identified in a woman between 40 and 50 years old with alopecia areata. Some clones in this sample may be carry-over from other donors' samples. The chain combines TRBV2 with TRBJ2-7; D gene unclear. The specimen comprised whole blood, sampled in connection with sensitization to the hapten diphenylcyclopropenone (DPC). CDR3 in amino acids: CASTGDSYEQYF. CDR3 sequence (DNA): TGTGCCAGCACAGGAGACTCCTACGAGCAGTACTTC.